This TCR beta chain was identified in a study of T cells in Graves' hyperthyroidism and ophthalmopathy (dated by TCRdb to the late 2010s). Broadly, across the study: Peripheral blood samples were taken at the time of initial diagnosis, prior to any treatment. In addition, the study compared T-cell repertoires in thyroid tissue and in blood from five or six Graves' hyperthyroidism patients. To identify TCR V-J signatures that set the groups apart, the researchers used a discovery cohort of 100 patients, made up of around 42 with Graves' ophthalmopathy and 57 with stable Graves' hyperthyroidism. Whether ophthalmopathy could be predicted prospectively was tested in an independent validation cohort made up of under 20 hyperthyroidism patients plus 17 patients who later progressed to ophthalmopathy. The approximately 98 discovery patients were randomly divided into training and test sets at a 7:3 ratio. The paper reports TCR Vbeta CDR3 sequencing of approximately 140 peripheral blood samples: around 45 ophthalmopathy, about 75 hyperthyroidism and around 17 progressor patients. Following sampling, methimazole starting at 30 mg daily was given to hyperthyroidism patients, and high-dose intravenous methylprednisolone was given to ophthalmopathy patients. What the study reported, not specific to this receptor: Ophthalmopathy was separated from stable hyperthyroidism by a 13 V-J signature model, with approximately 85% sensitivity and roughly 81% specificity obtained in cross-validation and 80%/75% obtained in testing. Most expanded thyroid clonotypes (frequency above 0.001) were also detected in blood, a finding suggesting that blood repertoires may reflect thyroid immune responses. Sample size was not statistically predetermined, and blinding of investigators to group allocation was not performed. In validation, the model predicted progression to ophthalmopathy with around 71% sensitivity and 72.22% specificity, a median of around six months before onset.

This clonotype turned up a few times. Its recognized antigen is unknown. No much larger clonotype is one base removed from it; base qualities were not supplied. A patient counted as having stable Graves' hyperthyroidism if no progression to ophthalmopathy occurred over 18 months of follow-up. Hyperthyroidism patients were newly diagnosed, with disease duration under 2 months, and aged 18 to 65 years. The study excluded patients with uncontrolled infections, other autoimmune diseases, pregnancy or lactation. Diagnoses relied on clinical symptoms, serum thyroxine and TRAb, thyroid ultrasound and orbital computed tomography. PBMCs were isolated from about 9.2 ml of fresh peripheral blood by Ficoll-Paque density gradient centrifugation. Total RNA was extracted with Trizol reagent, and quality was checked on an Agilent 2100 Bioanalyzer. The TCR beta CDR3 regions were amplified from the RNA transcripts. The first round of RT-PCR for the TCR CDR3 was performed with the HTBI primer set and the Qiagen OneStep RT-PCR kit. A second multiplex PCR round built the libraries, followed by size selection and purification. Paired-end sequencing of the libraries was performed with 100 bp reads on an Illumina HiSeq2000. In the paper's pipeline: Raw data were processed with SOAPnuke, discarding reads with adapters, uncalled bases, mean Phred below 15, or no exact constant-primer or identifier match. COPE v1.2.5 was used to merge high-quality paired reads, and clonotypes were defined as unique nucleotide sequences. MiTCR v1.1 was used to align the clonotypes against IMGT TRBV, TRBD and TRBJ reference segments. Only V-J combinations with frequency above 0.0001, covering approximately 99% of repertoires, were analysed. A TCS score was defined as the ratio between F50 (clonal expansion) and ExV (chaos), using BLOSUM62-based TCRdist between CDR3 peptides within each V-J. Welch's t-statistics and random forest reduced several hundred V-J features to about 12, which were used in a naive Bayes classifier (R e1071). The public reads were reanalyzed by TCRdb: fastp trimming at Q25, MiXCR alignment, in-frame beta chains only. Rows matching on CDR3 protein sequence are summarized as one entry with the most common DNA and genes. Clone size and V and J calls follow TCRdb, not the original study. The sample table holds under 400,000 distinct CDR3 sequences, of which 20% to 30% were seen once. The ten biggest clones cover 73% of the sample.

Taken from the germline V gene, the CDR1 and CDR2 loops are MDHEN and SYDVKM. V loses 8 bases, J loses 7 bases, and the germline ends lie 14 bases apart. From the cysteine up to the phenylalanine, the CDR3 has a length of 13 residues. Only the CDR3 DNA stays, 39 bases, in frame from base 1. This receptor chain uses TRBV28 and TRBJ2-2; the D segment could be TRBD2, given 5 matching bases. This sequence originates from a man between 45 and 60 years old with Graves' hyperthyroidism. Sequencing was performed on blood. CDR3 region: CASFPEEGGELFF. The sequence in DNA is TGTGCCAGCTTCCCTGAAGAGGGCGGGGAGCTGTTTTTT.